These T cell receptor beta chains were read from a single sample in a study of early T cells in non-severe SARS-CoV-2 infection. MiXCR, run by TCRdb on the 5' RACE reads, gives a single entry per CDR3 protein. The sample has 100,000 to 150,000 distinct CDR3 sequences, more than 12% seen once. Sequencing was done on a sample of whole blood. Receptor source: an adult who was a healthcare worker with PCR-confirmed SARS-CoV-2 infection or an uninfected control (not recorded which). Both conserved end residues are part of each CDR3. D genes are given only for firm matches. Where a row states a size, it is once, few, many or the class of an expanded clone; other rows omit it.

abundance,d_gene,j_gene,v_gene,CDR3aa,CDR3nt
NA,NA,TRBJ2-2,TRBV6-5,CASSPTAVSNGELFF,TGTGCCAGCAGCCCGACGGCAGTGTCTAACGGGGAGCTGTTTTTT
NA,NA,TRBJ2-3,TRBV7-8,CASSLLLELSTDTQYF,TGTGCCAGCAGCTTACTTTTAGAACTTAGCACAGATACGCAGTATTTT
NA,NA,TRBJ2-5,TRBV5-4,CASSPSGTGQETQYF,TGTGCCAGCAGCCCATCCGGGACGGGGCAAGAGACCCAGTACTTC
NA,NA,TRBJ1-5,TRBV19,CASSSNRNQPQHF,TGTGCCAGTAGTTCCAACAGGAATCAGCCCCAGCATTTT
many,NA,TRBJ1-1,TRBV7-8,CASSLVSGTAFF,TGTGCCAGCAGCTTAGTTTCAGGGACGGCTTTCTTT
NA,NA,TRBJ2-3,TRBV7-8,CASSLRLPPRIDTQYF,TGTGCCAGCAGCTTACGACTCCCCCCGAGAATTGATACGCAGTATTTT
once,TRBD2,TRBJ2-1,TRBV12-3/TRBV12-4,CASSFLAGADEQFF,TGTGCCAGCAGTTTTTTAGCGGGGGCCGATGAGCAGTTCTTC
many,NA,TRBJ1-2,TRBV20-1,CSARDGERSHGYTF,TGCAGTGCTAGAGACGGTGAAAGGTCGCATGGCTACACCTTC
few,NA,TRBJ1-2,TRBV2,CASTEGGRANYGYTF,TGTGCCAGCACCGAGGGGGGGCGCGCTAACTATGGCTACACCTTC
NA,TRBD2,TRBJ2-1,TRBV7-8,CASSLSSGGATYNEQFF,TGTGCCAGCAGCTTATCTAGCGGGGGGGCGACCTACAATGAGCAGTTCTTC
NA,NA,TRBJ1-3,TRBV27,CASSLSAGVLDTIYF,TGTGCCAGCAGTTTATCCGCGGGAGTGTTAGACACCATATATTTT
few,NA,TRBJ2-3,TRBV29-1,CSVDWDSTDTQYF,TGCAGCGTTGACTGGGACAGCACAGATACGCAGTATTTT
NA,NA,TRBJ1-3,TRBV9,CASSVQGLLGNTIYF,TGTGCCAGCAGCGTACAGGGACTACTCGGAAACACCATATATTTT
few,TRBD2,TRBJ2-1,TRBV10-2,CASSLSTSGEWQVYNEQFF,TGCGCCAGCAGTTTGTCGACTAGCGGGGAATGGCAGGTCTACAATGAGCAGTTCTTC
NA,NA,TRBJ2-3,TRBV5-6,CASSQVKGGRSDTQYF,TGTGCCAGCAGCCAAGTTAAGGGGGGCCGGTCAGATACGCAGTATTTT
few,TRBD1,TRBJ1-6,TRBV6-1,CATGQVVEYSPLHF,TGTGCCACCGGACAGGTGGTTGAATATTCACCCCTCCACTTT
few,TRBD1,TRBJ2-3,TRBV6-4,CASSEGAVDTQYF,TGTGCCAGCAGCGAGGGGGCCGTAGATACGCAGTATTTT
NA,TRBD1,TRBJ2-6,TRBV19,CASSGDSSGANVLTF,TGTGCCAGTAGTGGGGACAGCTCTGGGGCCAACGTCCTGACTTTC
NA,NA,TRBJ1-1,TRBV29-1,CSVSLGKWTEAFF,TGCAGCGTAAGCCTGGGGAAGTGGACTGAAGCTTTCTTT
few,NA,TRBJ2-5,TRBV5-1,CASSPGGPRGETQYF,TGCGCCAGCAGCCCTGGGGGGCCGAGGGGAGAGACCCAGTACTTC
few,NA,TRBJ2-6,TRBV4-1,CASSQDRTGISGANVLTF,TGCGCCAGCAGCCAAGATAGAACAGGGATCTCTGGGGCCAACGTCCTGACTTTC
few,NA,TRBJ1-1,TRBV12-3/TRBV12-4,CASYQRGTEAFF,TGTGCCAGTTACCAGAGGGGCACTGAAGCTTTCTTT
NA,TRBD1,TRBJ1-5,TRBV18,CASSPQDRGINQPQHF,TGTGCCAGCTCACCTCAAGACAGGGGTATCAATCAGCCCCAGCATTTT